This T cell receptor beta chain was recovered during a study of CD8 T cell repertoires and HIV-1 epitope variants. As for the study in general: Separate wells received one of Twenty-five Gag or Nef variant peptides. Controls were a CMV, EBV and flu peptide pool, Ebola AY9 negative control, and no-peptide well. Epitopes were three Gag families plus Nef HW9 and YT9.

Between the trimmed V and J ends, which lost 1 base and 5 bases, there was a span of 8 bases. CDR1 and CDR2 (germline): MDHEN, SYDVKM. The CDR3 runs 13 residues. Only a few counts were recorded for this clone. The antigen remains unidentified. The table came from immunoSEQ multiplex PCR; TCRdb's copy has only in-frame clones and leaves some out. Of some 6,000 clones in the sample, 60% to 80% are singletons; the top ten hold about 42%. The chain carries TRBV28 and TRBJ1-1; D remains ambiguous. Sequenced input: cultured CD8+ T cells derived from PBMCs. The TCR originated in a male donor with HIV. The CDR3, as DNA: TGTGCCAGCAGTTTATTGGGTAGGACTGAAGCTTTCTTT. Protein product: CASSLLGRTEAFF.